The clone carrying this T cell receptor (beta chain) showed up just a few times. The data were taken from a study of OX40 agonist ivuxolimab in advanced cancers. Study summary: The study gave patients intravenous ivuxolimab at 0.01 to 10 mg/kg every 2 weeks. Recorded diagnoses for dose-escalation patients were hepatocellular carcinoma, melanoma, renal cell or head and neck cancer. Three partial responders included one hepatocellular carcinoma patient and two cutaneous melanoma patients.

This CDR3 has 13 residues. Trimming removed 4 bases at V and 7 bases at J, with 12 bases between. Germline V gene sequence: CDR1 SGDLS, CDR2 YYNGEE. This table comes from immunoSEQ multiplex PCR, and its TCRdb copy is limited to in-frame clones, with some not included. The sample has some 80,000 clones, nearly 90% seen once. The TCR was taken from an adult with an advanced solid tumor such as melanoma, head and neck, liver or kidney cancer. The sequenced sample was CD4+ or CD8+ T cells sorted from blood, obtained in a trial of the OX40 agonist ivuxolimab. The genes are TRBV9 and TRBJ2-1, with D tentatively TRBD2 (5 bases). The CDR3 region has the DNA TGTGCCAGCAGCCGAGGACTGACTAATGAGCAGTTCTTC. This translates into CASSRGLTNEQFF.